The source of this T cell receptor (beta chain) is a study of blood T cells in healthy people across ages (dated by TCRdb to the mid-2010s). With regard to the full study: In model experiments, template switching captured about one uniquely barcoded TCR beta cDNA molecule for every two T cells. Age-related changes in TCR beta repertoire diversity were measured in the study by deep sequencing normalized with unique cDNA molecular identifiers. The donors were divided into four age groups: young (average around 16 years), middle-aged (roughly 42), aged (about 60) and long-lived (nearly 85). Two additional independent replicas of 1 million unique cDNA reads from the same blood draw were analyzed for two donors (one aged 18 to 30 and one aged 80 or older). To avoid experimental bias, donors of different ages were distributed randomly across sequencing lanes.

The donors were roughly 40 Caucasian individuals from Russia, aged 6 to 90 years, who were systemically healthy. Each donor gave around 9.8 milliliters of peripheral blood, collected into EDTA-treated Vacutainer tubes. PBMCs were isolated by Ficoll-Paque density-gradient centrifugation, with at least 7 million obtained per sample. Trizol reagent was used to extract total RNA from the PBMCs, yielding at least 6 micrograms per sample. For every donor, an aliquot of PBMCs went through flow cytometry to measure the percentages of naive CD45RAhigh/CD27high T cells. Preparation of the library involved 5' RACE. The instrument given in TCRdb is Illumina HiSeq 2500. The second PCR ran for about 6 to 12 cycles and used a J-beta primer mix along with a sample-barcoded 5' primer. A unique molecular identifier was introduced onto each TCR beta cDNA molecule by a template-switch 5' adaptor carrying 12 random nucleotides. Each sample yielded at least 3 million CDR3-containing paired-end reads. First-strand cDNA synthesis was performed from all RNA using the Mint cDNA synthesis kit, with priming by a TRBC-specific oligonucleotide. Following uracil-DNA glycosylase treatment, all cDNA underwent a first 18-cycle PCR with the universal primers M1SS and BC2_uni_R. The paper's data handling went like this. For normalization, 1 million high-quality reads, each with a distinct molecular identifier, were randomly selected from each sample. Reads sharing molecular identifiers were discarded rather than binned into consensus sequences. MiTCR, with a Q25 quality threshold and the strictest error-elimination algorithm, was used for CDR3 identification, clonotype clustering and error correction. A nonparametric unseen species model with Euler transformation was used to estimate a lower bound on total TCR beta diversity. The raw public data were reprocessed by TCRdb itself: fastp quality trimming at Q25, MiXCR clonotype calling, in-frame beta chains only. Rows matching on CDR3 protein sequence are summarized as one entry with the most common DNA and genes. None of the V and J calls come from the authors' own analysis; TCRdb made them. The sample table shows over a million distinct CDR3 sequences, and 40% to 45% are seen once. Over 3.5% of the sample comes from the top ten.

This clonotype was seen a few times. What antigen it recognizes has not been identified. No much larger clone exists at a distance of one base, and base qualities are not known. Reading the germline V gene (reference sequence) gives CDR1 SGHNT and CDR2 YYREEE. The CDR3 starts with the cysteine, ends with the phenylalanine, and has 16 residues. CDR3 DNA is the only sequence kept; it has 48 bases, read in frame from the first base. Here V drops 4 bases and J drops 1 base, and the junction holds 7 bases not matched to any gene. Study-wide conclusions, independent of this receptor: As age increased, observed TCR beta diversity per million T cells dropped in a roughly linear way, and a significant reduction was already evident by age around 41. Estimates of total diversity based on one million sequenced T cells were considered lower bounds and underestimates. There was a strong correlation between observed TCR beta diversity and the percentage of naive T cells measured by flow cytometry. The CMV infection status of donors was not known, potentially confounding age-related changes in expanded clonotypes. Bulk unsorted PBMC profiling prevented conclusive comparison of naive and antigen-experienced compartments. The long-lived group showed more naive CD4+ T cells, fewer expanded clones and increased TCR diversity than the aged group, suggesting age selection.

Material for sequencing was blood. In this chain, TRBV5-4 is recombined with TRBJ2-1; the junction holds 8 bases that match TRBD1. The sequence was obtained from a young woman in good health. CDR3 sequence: CASSPGQDVSYNEQFF. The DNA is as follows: TGTGCCAGCAGCCCGGGACAGGACGTATCCTACAATGAGCAGTTCTTC.